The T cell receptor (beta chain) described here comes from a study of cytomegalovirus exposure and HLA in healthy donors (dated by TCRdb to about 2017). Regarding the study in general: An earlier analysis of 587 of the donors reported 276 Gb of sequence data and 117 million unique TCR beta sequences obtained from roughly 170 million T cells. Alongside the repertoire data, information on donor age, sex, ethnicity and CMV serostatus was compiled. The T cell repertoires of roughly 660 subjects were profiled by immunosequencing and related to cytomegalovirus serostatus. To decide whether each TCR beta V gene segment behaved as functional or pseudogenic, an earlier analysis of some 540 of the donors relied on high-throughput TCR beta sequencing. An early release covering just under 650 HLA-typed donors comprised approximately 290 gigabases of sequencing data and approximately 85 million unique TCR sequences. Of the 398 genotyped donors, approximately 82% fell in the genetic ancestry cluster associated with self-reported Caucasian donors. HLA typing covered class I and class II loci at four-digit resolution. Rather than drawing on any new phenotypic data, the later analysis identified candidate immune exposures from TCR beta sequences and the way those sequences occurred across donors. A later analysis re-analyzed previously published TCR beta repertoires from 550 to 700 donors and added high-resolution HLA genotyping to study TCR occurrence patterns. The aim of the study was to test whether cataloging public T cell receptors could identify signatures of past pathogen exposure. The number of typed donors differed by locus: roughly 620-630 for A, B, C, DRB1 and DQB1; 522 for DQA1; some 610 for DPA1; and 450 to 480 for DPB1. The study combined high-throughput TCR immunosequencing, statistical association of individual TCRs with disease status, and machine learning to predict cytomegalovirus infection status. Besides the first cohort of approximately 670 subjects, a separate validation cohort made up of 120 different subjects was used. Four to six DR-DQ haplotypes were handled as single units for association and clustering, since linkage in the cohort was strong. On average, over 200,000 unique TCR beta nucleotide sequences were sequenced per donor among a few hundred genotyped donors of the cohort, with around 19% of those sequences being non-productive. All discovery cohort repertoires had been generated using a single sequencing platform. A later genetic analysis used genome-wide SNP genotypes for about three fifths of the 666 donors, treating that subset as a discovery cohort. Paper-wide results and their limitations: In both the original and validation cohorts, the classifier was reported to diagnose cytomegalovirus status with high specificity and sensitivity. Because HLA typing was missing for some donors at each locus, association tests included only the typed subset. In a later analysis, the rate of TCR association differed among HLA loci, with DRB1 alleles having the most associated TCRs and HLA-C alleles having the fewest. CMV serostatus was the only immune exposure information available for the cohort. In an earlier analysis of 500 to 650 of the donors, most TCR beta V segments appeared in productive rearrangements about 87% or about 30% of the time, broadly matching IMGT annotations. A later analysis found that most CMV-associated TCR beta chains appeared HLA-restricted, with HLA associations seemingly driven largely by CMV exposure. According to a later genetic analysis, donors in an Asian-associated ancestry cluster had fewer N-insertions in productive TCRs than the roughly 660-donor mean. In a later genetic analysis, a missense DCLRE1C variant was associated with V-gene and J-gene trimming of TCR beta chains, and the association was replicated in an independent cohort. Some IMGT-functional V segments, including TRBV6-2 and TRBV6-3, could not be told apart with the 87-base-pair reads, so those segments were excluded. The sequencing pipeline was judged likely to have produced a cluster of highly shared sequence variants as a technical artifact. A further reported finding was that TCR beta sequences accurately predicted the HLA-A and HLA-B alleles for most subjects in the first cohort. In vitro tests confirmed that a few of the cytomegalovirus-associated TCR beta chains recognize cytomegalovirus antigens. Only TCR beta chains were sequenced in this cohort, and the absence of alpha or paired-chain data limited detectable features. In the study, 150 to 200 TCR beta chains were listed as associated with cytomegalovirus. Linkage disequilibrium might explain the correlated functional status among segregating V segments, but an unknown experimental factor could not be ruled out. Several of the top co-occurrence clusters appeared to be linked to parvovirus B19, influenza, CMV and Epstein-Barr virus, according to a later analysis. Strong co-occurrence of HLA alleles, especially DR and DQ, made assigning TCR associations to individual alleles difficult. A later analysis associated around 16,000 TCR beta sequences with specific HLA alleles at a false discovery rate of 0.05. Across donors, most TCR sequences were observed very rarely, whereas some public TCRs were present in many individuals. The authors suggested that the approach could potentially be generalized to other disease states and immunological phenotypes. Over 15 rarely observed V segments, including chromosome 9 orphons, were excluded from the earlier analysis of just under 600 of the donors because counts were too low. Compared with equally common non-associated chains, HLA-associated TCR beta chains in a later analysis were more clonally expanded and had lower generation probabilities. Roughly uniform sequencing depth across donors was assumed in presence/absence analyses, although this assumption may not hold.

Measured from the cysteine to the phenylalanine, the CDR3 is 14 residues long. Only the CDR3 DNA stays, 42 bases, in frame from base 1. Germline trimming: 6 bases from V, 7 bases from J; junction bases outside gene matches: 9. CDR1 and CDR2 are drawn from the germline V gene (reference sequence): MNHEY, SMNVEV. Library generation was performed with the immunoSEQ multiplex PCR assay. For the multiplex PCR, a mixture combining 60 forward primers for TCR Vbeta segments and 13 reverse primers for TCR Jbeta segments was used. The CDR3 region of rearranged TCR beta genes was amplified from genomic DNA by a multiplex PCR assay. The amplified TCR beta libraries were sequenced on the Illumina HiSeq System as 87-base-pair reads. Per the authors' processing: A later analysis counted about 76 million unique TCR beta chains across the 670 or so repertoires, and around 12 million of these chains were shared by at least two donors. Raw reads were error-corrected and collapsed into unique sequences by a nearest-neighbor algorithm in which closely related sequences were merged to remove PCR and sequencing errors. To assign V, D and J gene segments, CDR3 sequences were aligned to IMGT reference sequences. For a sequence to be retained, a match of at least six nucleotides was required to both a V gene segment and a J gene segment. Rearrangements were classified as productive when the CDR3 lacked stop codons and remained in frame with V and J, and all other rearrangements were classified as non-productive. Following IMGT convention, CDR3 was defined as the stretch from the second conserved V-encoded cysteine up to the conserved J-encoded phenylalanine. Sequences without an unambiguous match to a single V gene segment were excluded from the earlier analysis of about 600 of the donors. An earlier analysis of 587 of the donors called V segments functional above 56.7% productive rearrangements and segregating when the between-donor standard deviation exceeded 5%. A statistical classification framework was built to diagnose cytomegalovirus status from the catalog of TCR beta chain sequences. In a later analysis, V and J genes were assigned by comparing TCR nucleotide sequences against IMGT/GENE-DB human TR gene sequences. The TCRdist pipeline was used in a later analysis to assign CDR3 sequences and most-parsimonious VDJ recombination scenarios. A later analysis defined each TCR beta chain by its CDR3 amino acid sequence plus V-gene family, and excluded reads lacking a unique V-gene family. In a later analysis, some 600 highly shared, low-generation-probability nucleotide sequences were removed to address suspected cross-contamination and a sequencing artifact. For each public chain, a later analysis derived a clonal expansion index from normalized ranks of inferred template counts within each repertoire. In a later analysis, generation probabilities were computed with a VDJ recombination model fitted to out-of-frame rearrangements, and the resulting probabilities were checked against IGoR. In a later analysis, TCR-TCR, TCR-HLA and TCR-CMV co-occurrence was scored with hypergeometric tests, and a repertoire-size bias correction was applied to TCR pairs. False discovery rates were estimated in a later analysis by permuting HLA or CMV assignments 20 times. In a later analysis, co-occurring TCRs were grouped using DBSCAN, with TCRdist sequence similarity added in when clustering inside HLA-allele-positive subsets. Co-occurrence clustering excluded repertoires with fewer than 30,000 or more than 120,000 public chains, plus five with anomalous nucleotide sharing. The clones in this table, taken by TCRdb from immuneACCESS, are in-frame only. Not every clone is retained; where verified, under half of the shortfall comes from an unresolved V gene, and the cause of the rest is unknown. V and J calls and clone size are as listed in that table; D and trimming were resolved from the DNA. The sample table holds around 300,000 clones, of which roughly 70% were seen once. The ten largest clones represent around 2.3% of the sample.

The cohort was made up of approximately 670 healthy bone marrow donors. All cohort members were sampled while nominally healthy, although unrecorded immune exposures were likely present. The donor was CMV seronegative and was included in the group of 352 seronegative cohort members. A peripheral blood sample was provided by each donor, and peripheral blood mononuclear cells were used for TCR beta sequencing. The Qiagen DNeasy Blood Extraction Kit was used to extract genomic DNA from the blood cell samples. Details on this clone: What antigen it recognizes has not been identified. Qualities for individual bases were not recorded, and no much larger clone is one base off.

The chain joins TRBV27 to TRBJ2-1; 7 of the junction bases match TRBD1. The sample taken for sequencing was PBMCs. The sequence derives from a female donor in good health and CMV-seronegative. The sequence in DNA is TGTGCCAGCAGGACTTCGACAGGGTGGAATGAGCAGTTCTTC. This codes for CASRTSTGWNEQFF.